The T cell receptor (beta chain) described here comes from a study of blood T cell repertoires in COVID-19. In the study overall: Samples representing acute and convalescent COVID-19 were sourced from the United States, Italy and Spain.

This CDR3 is built from 14 residues. Trimming left V 0 bases short and J 6 bases short, with 12 bases between. CDR1 is SGHNT and CDR2 is YYREEE in the germline V gene (reference sequence). How the authors handled the data: Reference gene primer amplification gave nucleated cell count estimates. The method was immunoSEQ multiplex PCR; TCRdb's version includes in-frame clones alone and lacks a portion of them. The V and J calls and the clone size are those of that table, but D and trimming were determined from the DNA. Of fewer than 35,000 clones listed, 85% to 90% are singletons. The gene calls are TRBV5-4 and TRBJ1-1; a possible D gene is TRBD1 (5 bases). Material: peripheral blood. The clonotype was recovered from a man between 65 and 85 years old with active COVID-19. The CDR3 region has the DNA TGTGCCAGCAGCTTGGGGGAGGGGTTGGCTGAAGCTTTCTTT. This codes for CASSLGEGLAEAFF.